This T cell receptor beta chain was sequenced during a study of blood T cells in healthy people across ages. J lost 4 bases, V lost 0 bases, and 14 bases had no gene match. This CDR3 is 19 amino acids long. The germline gives CDR1 LGHDT, CDR2 YNNKEL (reference sequence). Through a sample-barcoded 5' primer and a J-beta primer mix, a second PCR was run for about 7 to 12 cycles. TCRdb itself ran the 5' RACE reads through MiXCR, one entry per CDR3 protein. This table holds roughly 2 million distinct CDR3 sequences, roughly 49% found once. The clonotype comes from a woman aged 40 to 50 in good health. Sample: blood. This chain uses TRBV3-1 with TRBJ2-7, with 11 bases matching TRBD2. CDR3 protein: CASSQDPGLAGLRGYEQYF. The CDR3 DNA is TGTGCCAGCAGCCAAGATCCTGGACTAGCGGGTTTAAGGGGATACGAGCAGTACTTC.